Presented here are 31 T cell receptor beta chains from one specimen sequenced in a study of blood T cell repertoires in COVID-19. Clones were sequenced by immunoSEQ multiplex PCR, and TCRdb holds only the in-frame ones, with some missing. This sample has about 63,000 clones, with roughly 85% found just once. Sequencing was done on a sample of peripheral blood. The receptors were sampled from a human donor in a cohort sampled during active COVID-19.

This chain joins TRBV9 and TRBJ2-5; 9 bases are shared with TRBD2. After removal of 7 bases from V and 1 base from J, the junction contained 5 bases not matched to a gene. Germline CDR1 reads SGDLS; CDR2 reads YYNGEE. This CDR3 contains 14 residues. CDR3 coding DNA: TGTGCCAGCTCGACTAGCGGATCCCAAGAGACCCAGTACTTC. This sequence encodes CASSTSGSQETQYF.

The V and J genes are TRBV6-2 or TRBV6-3 and TRBJ2-1, with 7 bases lining up with TRBD1. Trimming at V came to 5 bases and at J to 5 bases, leaving 9 bases not matched to a gene. CDR1 and CDR2 (germline): MNHEY, SVGEGT. The CDR3 length is 15 residues. The DNA of the CDR3 is TGTGCCAGCAGTACCTACAGGGGCCCAAACAATGAGCAGTTCTTC. The encoded protein is CASSTYRGPNNEQFF.

V is TRBV4-2 and J is TRBJ2-7; TRBD1 might be the D (6 bases). The CDR3 is 13 amino acids. The V gene's germline CDR1 is LGHNA and CDR2 YNFKEQ. The V end was cut by 2 bases, the J end by 4 bases, with 9 bases between. The CDR3 DNA is TGTGCCAGCAGCCAATCTCAGGGGTACGAGCAGTACTTC. Its translation: CASSQSQGYEQYF.

The chain couples TRBV9 to TRBJ2-3, with D possibly TRBD2 on 5 matching bases. Germline V gives CDR1 SGDLS, CDR2 YYNGEE. The CDR3 covers 14 residues. V was cut by 0 bases and J by 3 bases, with 8 bases left in between. CDR3 in amino acids: CASSVVTTTDTQYF. The CDR3 nucleotides are TGTGCCAGCAGCGTAGTGACTACTACAGATACGCAGTATTTT.

This clone has more than one count but fewer than ten. This chain links TRBV25-1 with TRBJ2-1, with D hard to call. CDR1 and CDR2 from the germline V gene are MGHDK and SYGVNS. Trimming stripped 6 bases from V and 7 bases from J, with 10 bases between. The CDR3 totals 12 residues. The CDR3 spells CASSPGANEQFF. As DNA, the CDR3 is TGTGCCAGCAGCCCCGGAGCGAATGAGCAGTTCTTC.

For this clone: One junction end does not reproduce the germline sequence, and a read error may be involved. CDR3: CASRKMGQEGRYLLF. CDR3 in DNA: TGTGCCAGCAGGAAGATGGGTCAGGAGGGTCGGTACCTCCTCTTC. The rearrangement uses TRBV27 and TRBJ2-7; tentative D call: TRBD2 (6 bases). This CDR3 contains 15 residues. Germline values: CDR1 MNHEY, CDR2 SMNVEV (reference sequence).

This clone was seen a few times. The chain is built from TRBV2 and TRBJ2-7; 13 bases agree with TRBD2. The V gene end was trimmed by 10 bases and the J gene end by 1 base; junction bases not matched to a gene: 4. In germline, CDR1 is SNHLY, CDR2 FYNNEI. The CDR3 loop spans 14 amino acids. The CDR3 sequence: CAIGTSGKSYEQYF. CDR3 nucleotide sequence: TGTGCCATTGGGACTAGCGGGAAATCCTACGAGCAGTACTTC.

The rearrangement links TRBV30 to TRBJ1-5, with TRBD1 as a possible D gene (6 bases). The CDR3 consists of 14 residues. Trimming took 2 bases from V and 6 from J, leaving 14 bases between them. CDR1 and CDR2 from the germline V gene are GTSNPN and SVGIG (reference sequence). CDR3 sequence: CAWSRGQQGQPQHF. DNA for the CDR3: TGTGCCTGGAGTCGAGGACAGCAAGGTCAGCCCCAGCATTTT.

V gene TRBV7-3 combines with J gene TRBJ2-3, with no clear D. Germline V gene data show CDR1 as SGHTA and CDR2 as FQGTGA. V gave up 3 bases and J gave up 4 bases, with 11 bases separating them. This CDR3 has 14 residues. This CDR3 is CASSFLGVSDTQYF. The CDR3, as DNA: TGTGCCAGCAGCTTTCTAGGAGTTTCAGATACGCAGTATTTT.

This sequence joins TRBV5-1 and TRBJ2-3, with 7 positions matching TRBD1. The CDR3 totals 14 residues. The trim removed 4 bases at V and 6 bases at J, leaving 8 bases unmatched. Germline V gives CDR1 SGHRS, CDR2 YFSETQ. CDR3 amino acids: CASSGTANMDTQYF. The CDR3 nucleotides read TGCGCCAGCAGCGGGACAGCAAATATGGATACGCAGTATTTT.

This chain joins TRBV5-1 and TRBJ1-1; TRBD1 agrees at 7 bases. Per germline, CDR1 SGHRS and CDR2 YFSETQ. The CDR3 sequence is 14 residues long. Losses at the gene ends were 4 bases for V and 9 bases for J; bases not matched to a gene: 12. This chain's CDR3 is CASSPGQVQYQAFF. As DNA, the CDR3 is TGCGCCAGCAGCCCAGGACAGGTCCAATACCAAGCTTTCTTT. Combining the CDR3 with reference TRBV5-1 and TRBJ1-1 gives the whole variable domain KAGVTQTPRYLIKTRGQQVTLSCSPISGHRSVSWYQQTPGQGLQFLFEYFSETQRNKGNFPGRFSGRQFSNSRSEMNVSTLELGDSALYLCASSPGQVQYQAFFGQGTRLTVV.

This chain joins TRBV4-1 and TRBJ2-7, with 7 bases that match TRBD1. Germline V gene data show CDR1 as MGHRA and CDR2 as YSYEKL. V lost 3 bases and J lost 2; bases outside the gene matches: 4. The CDR3 is 14 amino acids. CDR3: CASSHPDRTYEQYF. CDR3 DNA: TGCGCCAGCAGCCACCCGGACAGGACCTACGAGCAGTACTTC.

This clone was seen more than once but under ten times. The chain combines TRBV30 with TRBJ2-2, with TRBD2 matching 10 bases. The V segment lost 0 bases and the J segment 4 bases; nucleotides outside the gene matches: 2. The germline gives CDR1 GTSNPN, CDR2 SVGIG (reference sequence). This CDR3 spans 15 amino acids. The CDR3 loop reads CAWSVRLAGTGELFF. DNA for the CDR3: TGTGCCTGGAGTGTACGACTAGCGGGCACCGGGGAGCTGTTTTTT.

V gene TRBV28 combines with J gene TRBJ1-2; possibly TRBD1 for D (5 bases). Trimming stripped 8 bases from V and 3 bases from J, with 16 bases between. CDR1 and CDR2 from the germline V gene are MDHEN and SYDVKM. The length of the CDR3 is 14 residues. The CDR3 region is CASRPFVGDYGYTF. In nucleotides, the CDR3 is TGTGCCAGCCGCCCTTTCGTAGGGGACTATGGCTACACCTTC.

This chain uses TRBV14 with TRBJ1-4; weak D call: TRBD1 (5 bases). The CDR3 totals 15 residues. The V gene lost 0 bases and the J gene lost 5 bases, with 10 bases spanning the gap. Germline values: CDR1 SGHDN, CDR2 FVKESK. CDR3 in DNA: TGTGCCAGCAGCCAAGAGGTCGGGGGGAATGAAAAACTGTTTTTT. This translates into CASSQEVGGNEKLFF. Full variable domain (remainder filled in from reference TRBV14 and TRBJ1-4): EAGVTQFPSHSVIEKGQTVTLRCDPISGHDNLYWYRRVMGKEIKFLLHFVKESKQDESGMPNNRFLAERTGGTYSTLKVQPAELEDSGVYFCASSQEVGGNEKLFFGSGTQLSVL.

The chain combines TRBV11-2 with TRBJ1-2; D possibly corresponds to TRBD1 (5 bases). This CDR3 contains 14 residues. Trimming cost V 0 bases and J 6 bases, with 11 bases left between them. Germline CDR1 reads SGHAT; CDR2 reads FQNNGV. DNA for the CDR3: TGTGCCAGCAGCTTAGAGGCAGGGTTTAATGGCTACACCTTC. It yields the protein CASSLEAGFNGYTF. The entire variable domain, with the rest obtained from reference TRBV11-2 and TRBJ1-2, is as follows: EAGVAQSPRYKIIEKRQSVAFWCNPISGHATLYWYQQILGQGPKLLIQFQNNGVVDDSQLPKDRFSAERLKGVDSTLKIQPAKLEDSAVYLCASSLEAGFNGYTFGSGTRLTVV.

The chain couples TRBV7-3 to TRBJ2-1, with D perhaps TRBD2 (6 bases). CDR1 and CDR2 (germline): SGHTA, FQGTGA. The CDR3 loop spans 13 amino acids. The V end was cut by 0 bases, the J end by 10 bases, with 10 bases between. CDR3 sequence: CASSLTEEGEQFF. CDR3 DNA: TGTGCCAGCAGCTTAACGGAGGAGGGCGAGCAGTTCTTC.

The rearrangement links TRBV5-1 to TRBJ2-3, with 10 bases matching TRBD1. V shed 4 bases and J 10 bases; nucleotides not matched to a gene: 12. The CDR3 is 15 amino acids. Germline V gene data show CDR1 as SGHRS and CDR2 as YFSETQ. CDR3 sequence: CASSTRTGGGGAQYF. In DNA, the CDR3 is TGCGCCAGCAGCACTAGGACAGGGGGAGGCGGAGCGCAGTATTTT. The whole variable domain, remainder taken from reference TRBV5-1 and TRBJ2-3, is KAGVTQTPRYLIKTRGQQVTLSCSPISGHRSVSWYQQTPGQGLQFLFEYFSETQRNKGNFPGRFSGRQFSNSRSEMNVSTLELGDSALYLCASSTRTGGGGAQYFGPGTRLTVL.

The chain couples TRBV18 to TRBJ2-7, with D tentatively TRBD2 (5 bases). CDR3 length: 16 amino acids. CDR1 is KGHSH and CDR2 is LQKENI in the germline V gene. Between the trimmed V and J ends, which lost 3 bases and 1 base, there was a span of 16 bases. In nucleotides, the CDR3 is TGTGCCAGCTCACCGGGGAGTGGCAGCCCTTCCTACGAGCAGTACTTC. Amino acids: CASSPGSGSPSYEQYF.

V usage is TRBV27 and J usage is TRBJ2-5; unclear D gene. Germline CDR1 and CDR2: MNHEY and SMNVEV (reference sequence). Trimming shortened V by 1 base and J by 2 bases, and 14 bases separated the two germline ends. The CDR3 covers 16 residues. CDR3 bases: TGTGCCAGCAGTTTATTCGGATGGCAGGCTCAAGAGACCCAGTACTTC. It codes for CASSLFGWQAQETQYF.

The chain carries TRBV7-9 and TRBJ2-2, with TRBD2 as a possible D gene (6 bases). Between the trimmed V and J ends, which lost 1 base and 4 bases, there was a span of 13 bases. Germline V gene sequence: CDR1 SEHNR, CDR2 FQNEAQ (reference sequence). This CDR3 comprises 16 residues. The CDR3 here is CASSLVGLLPTGELFF. CDR3 sequence (DNA): TGTGCCAGCAGCTTAGTGGGACTCCTGCCCACCGGGGAGCTGTTTTTT.

This chain links TRBV3-1 (or the pseudogene TRBV3-2) with TRBJ1-2, with D possibly matching TRBD1 (6 bases). This CDR3 is 12 amino acids long. The V and J ends lost 5 bases and 7 bases respectively, with 11 bases between them. In germline, CDR1 is LGHDT, CDR2 YNNKEL (reference sequence). CDR3 sequence: CASSTHRAGYTF. DNA for the CDR3: TGTGCCAGCAGCACCCACAGGGCTGGCTACACCTTC.

The V gene is TRBV28, the J gene TRBJ1-5, with D perhaps matching TRBD1 (6 bases). V was cut by 7 bases and J by 0 bases, with 13 bases left in between. The CDR3 spans 15 residues. Germline CDR1 MDHEN, CDR2 SYDVKM. The DNA of the CDR3 is TGTGCCAGCACCCTACAGGGCATTAGCAATCAGCCCCAGCATTTT. The encoded protein is CASTLQGISNQPQHF.

This clone was picked up a small number of times. The J gene is TRBJ1-5, the V gene TRBV5-6; 8 bases are shared with TRBD1. V lost 3 bases to trimming and J lost 6 bases; unmatched junction nucleotides: 11. The CDR3 is 16 amino acids. Looked up from germline, CDR1 is SGHDT and CDR2 is YYEEEE. The CDR3 bases are TGTGCCAGCAGCTGGGCCAGGGGGCCTGGTATTCAGCCCCAGCATTTT. Its protein is CASSWARGPGIQPQHF. Variable domain in full (rest from reference TRBV5-6 and TRBJ1-5): DAGVTQSPTHLIKTRGQQVTLRCSPKSGHDTVSWYQQALGQGPQFIFQYYEEEERQRGNFPDRFSGHQFPNYSSELNVNALLLGDSALYLCASSWARGPGIQPQHFGDGTRLSIL.

The V gene is TRBV6-2 or TRBV6-3, the J gene TRBJ2-7; 7 bases align to TRBD2. The CDR3 sequence is 15 residues long. Trimming took 1 base from V and 0 from J; bases not matched to a gene: 3. Germline V gene data show CDR1 as MNHEY and CDR2 as SVGEGT. The CDR3: CASSYLAGISYEQYF. The DNA for the CDR3 is TGTGCCAGCAGTTACTTAGCGGGCATCTCCTACGAGCAGTACTTC.

This chain connects TRBV18 to TRBJ2-1, with a tentative D call TRBD1 (6 bases). Trimming took off 3 bases at V and 6 bases at J, with 15 bases between the two ends. This CDR3 has 15 residues. Germline-derived CDR1 and CDR2 are KGHSH and LQKENI. The CDR3 here is CASSPNQGSLNEQFF. The CDR3 nucleotides read TGTGCCAGCTCACCGAACCAGGGGTCCCTCAATGAGCAGTTCTTC.

V gene TRBV28 combines with J gene TRBJ2-7, with 10 bases identical to TRBD1. Per the germline V gene, CDR1 is MDHEN and CDR2 is SYDVKM. V dropped 9 bases and J dropped 4; count of bases not matched to a gene: 6. This CDR3 comprises 13 residues. CDR3 sequence (DNA): TGTGCCAGTCAGACAGGGGGCGTATACGAGCAGTACTTC. Amino acid sequence: CASQTGGVYEQYF.

This clone came up a few times. The chain recombines TRBV5-1 with TRBJ2-1, with 9 bases matching TRBD1. Trimming cost V 9 bases and J 7 bases; bases outside gene matches: 8. The CDR3 has 13 residues. Germline V gives CDR1 SGHRS, CDR2 YFSETQ. The CDR3 DNA follows: TGCGCCATCGGGACAGGGTCTTCTAATGAGCAGTTCTTC. Protein sequence: CAIGTGSSNEQFF.

The CDR3 here is CSVLGTGQGVGYTF. The CDR3 DNA reads TGCAGCGTCCTGGGCACGGGACAGGGAGTTGGCTACACCTTC. The chain combines TRBV29-1 with TRBJ1-2; 9 nucleotides align to TRBD1. In germline, CDR1 is SQVTM, CDR2 ANQGSEA. The V gene end was trimmed by 6 bases and the J gene end by 7 bases; junction bases not matched to a gene: 12. This CDR3 has 14 amino acids. The whole variable domain, remainder taken from reference TRBV29-1 and TRBJ1-2, is SAVISQKPSRDICQRGTSLTIQCQVDSQVTMMFWYRQQPGQSLTLIATANQGSEATYESGFVIDKFPISRPNLTFSTLTVSNMSPEDSSIYLCSVLGTGQGVGYTFGSGTRLTVV.

The chain joins TRBV4-2 to TRBJ2-7, with a possible D match to TRBD1 (5 bases). The CDR3 is 15 amino acids. Germline V gene sequence: CDR1 LGHNA, CDR2 YNFKEQ. The germline V and J ends were trimmed by 6 bases and 3 bases, with 18 bases remaining between them. The CDR3 nucleotides read TGTGCCAGCAGTTCCGAGGAGACAGTCCTCTACGAGCAGTACTTC. Amino acids: CASSSEETVLYEQYF.

The chain has TRBV7-2 and TRBJ1-2; 8 positions agree with TRBD1. Per the germline V gene, CDR1 is SGHTA and CDR2 is FQGNSA. The CDR3 length is 13 residues. J gave up 6 bases and V 6 bases, and 6 bases lay outside the gene matches. The CDR3 region has the DNA TGTGCCAGCAGGCCAGGGGGCGGGAATGGCTACACCTTC. This gives the protein CASRPGGGNGYTF.